One T cell receptor (beta chain) is described in this entry. This entry is derived from a study of blood T cell repertoires in COVID-19. Study-wide background: COVID-19 samples collected from the United States, Italy and Spain covered acute and convalescent phases. The cDNA or gDNA used as material had been derived from T cells, B-cell-depleted T cells, or PBMCs.

The length of the CDR3 is 13 residues. Germline values: CDR1 SQVTM, CDR2 ANQGSEA. The V and J ends lost 5 bases and 2 bases respectively, with 12 bases between them. Per the original data handling: Counts of nucleated cells, estimated from reference gene primer amplification, were obtained. Generated by immunoSEQ multiplex PCR, the TCRdb table keeps only in-frame clones and is missing some. V, J and clone size were drawn from that table, and D and trimming were deduced from the DNA. The sample contains about 180,000 clones, about 90% of which appear only once. The sequenced sample consisted of peripheral blood. This TCR derives from a man in his forties with active or convalescent COVID-19. J is TRBJ1-1 and V is TRBV29-1; the D is unclear. This CDR3 is CSVRAVLNTEAFF. In DNA form, the CDR3 reads TGCAGCGTTCGAGCCGTTTTAAACACTGAAGCTTTCTTT.